Given below is one T cell receptor (beta chain) in context. The antigen is undetermined. The source of the sample is a study of PD-1 blockade in mismatch repair-deficient tumors. Overall study: Patients had approximately 11 mismatch repair-deficient cancer types and were previously treated and progressing. Study results and caveats: Tumor-resident clones, often undetectable pretreatment in blood, expanded then contracted after pembrolizumab.

Mismatch repair deficiency was confirmed in all patients, by PCR or immunohistochemistry. The CDR3 spans 16 residues. The V and J ends lost 2 bases and 6 bases respectively, with 17 bases between them. Per the germline V gene, CDR1 is MDHEN and CDR2 is SYDVKM. Generated by immunoSEQ multiplex PCR, the TCRdb table keeps only in-frame clones and is missing some. The sample holds about 38,000 clones, around 75% seen once. The genes are TRBV28 and TRBJ2-1; no clear D. The specimen was peripheral blood, collected 4 weeks after starting pembrolizumab. This receptor was obtained from an adult with mismatch repair-deficient cancer. CDR3 sequence reads: CASSLMGWIYFNEQFF. The CDR3 DNA reads as TGTGCCAGCAGTTTAATGGGCTGGATCTACTTCAATGAGCAGTTCTTC.